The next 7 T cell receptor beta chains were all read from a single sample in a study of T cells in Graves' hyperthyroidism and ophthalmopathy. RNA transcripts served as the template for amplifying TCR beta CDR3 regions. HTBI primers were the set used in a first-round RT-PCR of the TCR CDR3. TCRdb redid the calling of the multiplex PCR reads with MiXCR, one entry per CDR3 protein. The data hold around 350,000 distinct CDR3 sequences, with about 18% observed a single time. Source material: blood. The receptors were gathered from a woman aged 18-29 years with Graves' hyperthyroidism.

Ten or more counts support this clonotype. The CDR3 loop is CASRGVGYGYTF. The CDR3 DNA sequence: TGTGCCAGTAGAGGGGTCGGCTATGGCTACACCTTC. The J gene is TRBJ1-2, the V gene TRBV19; maybe TRBD1 (5 bases). Between the trimmed V and J ends, which lost 6 bases and 4 bases, there was a span of 9 bases. CDR3 length: 12 residues. Per germline, CDR1 LNHDA and CDR2 SQIVND (reference sequence).

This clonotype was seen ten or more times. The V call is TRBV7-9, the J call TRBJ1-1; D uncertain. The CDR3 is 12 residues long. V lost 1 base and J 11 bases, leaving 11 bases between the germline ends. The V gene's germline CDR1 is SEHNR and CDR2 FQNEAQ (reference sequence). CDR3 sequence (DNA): TGTGCCAGCAGCTTAGGGGCCGACCAGGCTTTCTTT. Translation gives CASSLGADQAFF.

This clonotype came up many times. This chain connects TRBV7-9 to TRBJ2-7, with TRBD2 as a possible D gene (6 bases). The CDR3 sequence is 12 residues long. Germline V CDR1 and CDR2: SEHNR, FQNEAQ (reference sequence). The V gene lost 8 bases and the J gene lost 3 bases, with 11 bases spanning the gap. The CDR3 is CASLGGNYEQYF. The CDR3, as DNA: TGTGCCAGCCTCGGGGGTAACTACGAGCAGTACTTC.

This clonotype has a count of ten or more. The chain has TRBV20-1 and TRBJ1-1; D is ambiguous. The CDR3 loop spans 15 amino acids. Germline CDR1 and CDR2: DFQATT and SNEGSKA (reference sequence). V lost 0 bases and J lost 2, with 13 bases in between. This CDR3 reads CSARDYQDVNTEAFF. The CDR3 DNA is TGCAGTGCTAGAGACTACCAGGACGTAAACACTGAAGCTTTCTTT.

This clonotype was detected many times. The CDR3 bases are TGTGCCAGCAGTTCGGACAGAGAAGAGACCCAGTACTTC. Its protein is CASSSDREETQYF. The chain is built from TRBV2 and TRBJ2-5; D possibly corresponds to TRBD1 (6 bases). Germline CDR1 SNHLY, CDR2 FYNNEI. CDR3 size: 13 residues. V lost 5 bases to trimming and J lost 3 bases, with 10 bases between them.

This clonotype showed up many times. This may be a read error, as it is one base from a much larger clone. The CDR3 reads CASRDPTVSNQPQHF. The CDR3 bases are TGTGCCAGCCGAGACCCGACTGTATCCAATCAGCCCCAGCATTTT. V and J are TRBV6-1 and TRBJ1-5; no reliable D call. Germline V gene data show CDR1 as MNHNS and CDR2 as SASEGT. Between the trimmed V and J ends, which lost 8 bases and 3 bases, there was a span of 17 bases. The CDR3 consists of 15 residues.

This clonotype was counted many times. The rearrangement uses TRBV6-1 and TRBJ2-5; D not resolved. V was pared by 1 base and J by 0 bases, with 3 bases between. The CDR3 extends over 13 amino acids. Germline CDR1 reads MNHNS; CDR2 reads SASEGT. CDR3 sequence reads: CASSEVYQETQYF. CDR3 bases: TGTGCCAGCAGTGAAGTGTACCAAGAGACCCAGTACTTC.